Sequencing of this T cell receptor (beta chain) was carried out in a study of Ad26.COV2.S vaccination and SARS-CoV-2 variants. As for the study in general: Donor participated within the Ad26.COV2.S arm of the COV1001 trial. Dosing was one shot or two shots 56 days apart.

Study-level points and caveats: Recipients of either vaccine or placebo displayed similar breadth of non-spike TCRs. TCR breadth and depth estimates may have understated total T cell responses.

Indicated treatment: around 19 received Ad26.COV2.S at low or high dose, single or two shots; about 5 received placebo; per-sample allocation not given. The study sampled participants on day 63 after the first vaccine or placebo injection. Sequencing was performed with immunoSEQ multiplex PCR; in TCRdb, only in-frame clones are kept and a portion is missing. The repertoire has roughly 400,000 clones, around 89% of them found once; the top ten carry 1.9%. Trimming removed 5 bases at V and 5 bases at J, with 20 bases between. The germline V gene encodes CDR1 SGHNT and CDR2 YYREEE (reference sequence). The length of the CDR3 is 15 residues. Comments on this clone: Its antigen remains unknown.

The sample was peripheral blood, taken in a trial of Ad26.COV2.S vaccine versus placebo. The chain combines TRBV5-4 with TRBJ2-7, with a possible D match to TRBD1 (6 bases). This receptor was identified in a person aged 18-60 years who received the Ad26.COV2.S COVID-19 vaccine or a placebo. The CDR3 DNA follows: TGTGCCAGCAGTATCTCACAGGGTTGGGGCGACGAGCAGTACTTC. This sequence encodes CASSISQGWGDEQYF.